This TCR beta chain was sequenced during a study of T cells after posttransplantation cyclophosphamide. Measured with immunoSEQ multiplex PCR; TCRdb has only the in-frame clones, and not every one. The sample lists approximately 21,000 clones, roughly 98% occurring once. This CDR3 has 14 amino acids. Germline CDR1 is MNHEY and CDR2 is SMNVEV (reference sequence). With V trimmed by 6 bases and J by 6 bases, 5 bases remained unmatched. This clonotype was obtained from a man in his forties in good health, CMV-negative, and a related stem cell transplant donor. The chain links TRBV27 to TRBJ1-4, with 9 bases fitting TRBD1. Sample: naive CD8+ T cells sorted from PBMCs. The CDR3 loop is CASRAGTGYEKLFF. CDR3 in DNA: TGTGCCAGCAGGGCCGGGACAGGGTATGAAAAACTGTTTTTT.